These 12 T cell receptor beta chains were sequenced from one sample in a study of monozygotic twins with inflammatory bowel disease. With the 5' RACE reads reprocessed, TCRdb shows one record per CDR3 protein and no DNA. This table lists 110,000 to 150,000 distinct CDR3 sequences. Sequencing was performed on blood. The receptors derive from a human donor with ulcerative colitis or Crohn's disease, or a healthy co-twin of an affected twin (not recorded which).

The V gene is TRBV6-2 or TRBV6-3, the J gene TRBJ2-7. The CDR3 length is 14 residues. Germline values: CDR1 MNHEY, CDR2 SVGEGT. CDR3 sequence reads: CASSYYPNDYEQYF.

CDR3 amino acids: CASSRTDYNEQFF. The chain uses TRBV7-6 and TRBJ2-1; TCRdb proposes TRBD2, but this gene call is untestable without DNA. The CDR3 is 13 amino acids. CDR1 is SGHVS and CDR2 is FNYEAQ in the germline V gene. The variable domain in full, completed from reference TRBV7-6 and TRBJ2-1, reads GAGVSQSPRYKVTKRGQDVALRCDPISGHVSLYWYRQALGQGPEFLTYFNYEAQQDKSGLPNDRFSAERPEGSISTLTIQRTEQRDSAMYRCASSRTDYNEQFFGPGTRLTVL.

V and J are TRBV4-1 and TRBJ2-4; without DNA, the TCRdb call of TRBD1 cannot be checked. Germline lookup yields CDR1 MGHRA and CDR2 YSYEKL. The CDR3 has 17 residues. CDR3 in amino acids: CASSQGPATGEGNIQYF.

The CDR3 region is CSGQGDSNEKLFF. The gene calls are TRBV20-1 and TRBJ1-4; TCRdb's D gene call, TRBD1, goes unchecked for lack of DNA. The CDR3 extends over 13 amino acids. In germline, CDR1 is DFQATT, CDR2 SNEGSKA (reference sequence).

The rearrangement links TRBV27 to TRBJ1-1; TCRdb's D gene call, TRBD1, goes unchecked for lack of DNA. The CDR3 contains 21 residues. Germline V lookup: CDR1 MNHEY, CDR2 SMNVEV (reference sequence). Here the CDR3 reads CASSLYQLSGAPRGGNTEAFF.

This sequence joins TRBV12-3 or TRBV12-4 and TRBJ1-6. CDR3 length equals 13 residues. The CDR3 here is CASSRKTQSPLHF.

CDR3: CASSPLSTSNEKLFF. The chain couples TRBV19 to TRBJ1-4. The CDR3 contains 15 residues. Germline V gene sequence: CDR1 LNHDA, CDR2 SQIVND (reference sequence).

This chain uses TRBV5-1 with TRBJ2-2; TCRdb names TRBD1, which stays unverified in the absence of DNA. The CDR3 has 15 amino acids. Germline V CDR1 and CDR2: SGHRS, YFSETQ. CDR3 in amino acids: CASSLDLSSPGELFF.

The genes are TRBV29-1 and TRBJ1-2; the TRBD1 assignment by TCRdb is unverifiable without DNA. Germline V CDR1 and CDR2: SQVTM, ANQGSEA. The CDR3 has 14 residues. CDR3 region: CSVEPRQGNYGYTF.

The V and J genes are TRBV5-1 and TRBJ1-3. Per germline, CDR1 SGHRS and CDR2 YFSETQ. The CDR3 totals 14 residues. CDR3 amino acids: CASSALDSGNTIYF.

The rearrangement joins TRBV7-2 to TRBJ2-3. The CDR3 has 12 amino acids. Per the germline V gene, CDR1 is SGHTA and CDR2 is FQGNSA. The chain's CDR3 is CASSPVTDTQYF.

This chain joins TRBV2 and TRBJ2-3; TCRdb's D call of TRBD1 is untestable without DNA. The CDR3 is 15 residues long. Germline V gives CDR1 SNHLY, CDR2 FYNNEI. The CDR3 protein is CASSEAAGGTDTQYF.